The present T cell receptor delta chain was sequenced within a study of gamma-delta chains in newborns, infants, children. Relative to its sample, this clone is medium-sized. TCRdb ran CATT on the reads. The sample yields about 10,000 delta-chain clones, roughly 8.5% seen once. This CDR3 has 17 residues. Germline values: CDR1 GEAIGNYY, CDR2 EKD. The J segment lost 0 bases and the V segment lost 3 bases, leaving 11 bases of the junction unmatched. Sequenced: blood. The receptor's source is a child who was a newborn, infant or young child, either healthy, febrile or measles-vaccinated (not recorded which). The V gene is TRDV2, the J gene TRDJ1, with 8 bases aligning to TRDD3. CDR3 nucleotides: TGTGCCTGTGACCCAATTTCTACTGGGGGCCACACCGATAAACTCATCTTT. It encodes CACDPISTGGHTDKLIF.